This TCR beta chain was retrieved from a study of shared clonotypes between healthy human individuals. The junction had 10 bases not matched to a gene; V was cut back by 3 bases and J by 7 bases. CDR3 size: 14 residues. The germline V gene encodes CDR1 GTSNPN and CDR2 SVGIG (reference sequence). This clone has at least ten counts. Its antigen is not identified. Notes on the study in general: The diversity represented, both genetic and in exposure history, was limited by few donors.

Some clones are missing from TCRdb's copy, which holds only in-frame ones; the method was immunoSEQ multiplex PCR. The sample lists under 1,100,000 clones, more than 60% seen once, with over 1.3% in the top ten. The receptor's source is a man between 18 and 29 years old in good health. The chain couples TRBV30 to TRBJ1-2, with 8 nucleotides matching TRBD1. The sequenced sample consisted of memory CD4+ T cells sorted from blood. The subset is: CD45RA-negative fraction. DNA of the CDR3: TGTGCCTGGAGCACAGGCAGGGGGCGTCTTGGCTACACCTTC. Its translation: CAWSTGRGRLGYTF.